This T cell receptor beta chain came from a study of CD8+CD57+ T cells in acquired aplastic anemia. Study details: On average, healthy donors gave 8.5 million to 14 million reads for CD4+ cells.

The CDR3 sequence is 13 residues long. Germline assignment: CDR1 ENHRY and CDR2 SYGVKD. V lost 3 bases to trimming and J lost 9 bases, with 12 bases between them. This clonotype was picked up a small number of times. For CDR3 and TCR beta VDJ profiling, genomic DNA was the template used. TCRdb re-derived calls from the reads in MiXCR, one entry per CDR3 protein. The top ten hold about 31% of the sample, which has 200,000 to 250,000 distinct CDR3 sequences, approximately 57% seen once. The receptor was derived from a human donor in good health. V gene TRBV10-3 combines with J gene TRBJ2-1, with a tentative D call TRBD1 (5 bases). Input material: sorted CD4+, CD8+, or CD8+CD57+ T cells (not recorded which) from PBMCs. This CDR3 reads CAISDQGLGEQFF. The CDR3 region has the DNA TGTGCCATCAGTGATCAGGGTTTAGGTGAGCAGTTCTTC.